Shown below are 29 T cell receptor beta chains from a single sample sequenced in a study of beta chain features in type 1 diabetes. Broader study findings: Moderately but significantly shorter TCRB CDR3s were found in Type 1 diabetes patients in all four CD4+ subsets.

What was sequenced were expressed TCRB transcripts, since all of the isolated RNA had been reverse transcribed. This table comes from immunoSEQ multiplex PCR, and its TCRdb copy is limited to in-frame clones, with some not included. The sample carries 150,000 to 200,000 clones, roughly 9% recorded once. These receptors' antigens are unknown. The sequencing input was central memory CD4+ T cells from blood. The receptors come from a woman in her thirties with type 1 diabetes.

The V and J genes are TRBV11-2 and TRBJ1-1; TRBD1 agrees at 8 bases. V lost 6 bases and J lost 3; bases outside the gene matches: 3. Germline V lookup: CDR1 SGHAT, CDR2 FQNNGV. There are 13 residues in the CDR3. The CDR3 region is CASRPGGYTEAFF. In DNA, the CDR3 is TGTGCCAGCAGACCAGGGGGCTACACTGAAGCTTTCTTT.

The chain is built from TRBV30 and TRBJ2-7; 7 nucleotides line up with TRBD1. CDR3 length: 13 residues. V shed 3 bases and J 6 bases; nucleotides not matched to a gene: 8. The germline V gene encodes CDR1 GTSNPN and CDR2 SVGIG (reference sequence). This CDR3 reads CAWSLGTEREQYF. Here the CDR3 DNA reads TGTGCCTGGAGCCTAGGGACAGAACGCGAGCAGTACTTC. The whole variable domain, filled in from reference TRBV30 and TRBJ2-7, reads SQTIHQWPATLVQPVGSPLSLECTVEGTSNPNLYWYRQAAGRGLQLLFYSVGIGQISSEVPQNLSASRPQDRQFILSSKKLLLSDSGFYLCAWSLGTEREQYFGPGTRLTVT.

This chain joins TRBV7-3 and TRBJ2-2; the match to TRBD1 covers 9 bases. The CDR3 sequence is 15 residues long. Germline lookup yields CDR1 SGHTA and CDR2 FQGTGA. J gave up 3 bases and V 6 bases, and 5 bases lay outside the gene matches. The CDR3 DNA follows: TGTGCCAGCAGGTCGACAGGGGGGGACACCGGGGAGCTGTTTTTT. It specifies CASRSTGGDTGELFF.

CDR3 nucleotide sequence: TGTGCCAGCAGAAGGGTTGGAGGCACCGGGGAGCTGTTTTTT. Translated, it gives CASRRVGGTGELFF. J is TRBJ2-2 and V is TRBV2, with D perhaps TRBD2 (5 bases). The V end lost 6 bases, the J end lost 4 bases, and 12 bases lay between the germline ends. This CDR3 has 14 residues. Per the germline V gene, CDR1 is SNHLY and CDR2 is FYNNEI.

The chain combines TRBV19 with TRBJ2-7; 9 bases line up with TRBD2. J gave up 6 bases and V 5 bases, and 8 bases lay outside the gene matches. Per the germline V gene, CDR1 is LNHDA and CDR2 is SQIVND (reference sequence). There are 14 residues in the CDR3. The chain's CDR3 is CASSPRGRDGEQYF. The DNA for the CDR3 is TGTGCCAGTAGTCCCCGCGGGAGGGACGGCGAGCAGTACTTC.

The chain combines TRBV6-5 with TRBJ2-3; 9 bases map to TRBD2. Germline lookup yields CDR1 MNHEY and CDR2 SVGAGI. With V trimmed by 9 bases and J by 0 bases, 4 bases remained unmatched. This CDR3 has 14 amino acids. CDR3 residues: CARRSGGSTDTQYF. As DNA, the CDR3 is TGTGCCAGAAGGAGCGGGGGGAGCACAGATACGCAGTATTTT.

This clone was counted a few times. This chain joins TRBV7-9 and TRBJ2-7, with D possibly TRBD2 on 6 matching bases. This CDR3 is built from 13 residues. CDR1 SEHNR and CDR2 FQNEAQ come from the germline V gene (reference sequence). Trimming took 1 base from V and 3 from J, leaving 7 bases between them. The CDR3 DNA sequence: TGTGCCAGCAGCTTAGGGGGGGTCTACGAGCAGTACTTC. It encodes CASSLGGVYEQYF.

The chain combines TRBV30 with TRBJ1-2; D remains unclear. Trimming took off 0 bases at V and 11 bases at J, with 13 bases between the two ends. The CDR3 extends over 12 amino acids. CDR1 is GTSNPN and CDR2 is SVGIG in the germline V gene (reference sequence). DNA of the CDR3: TGTGCCTGGAGTGTCGAACGGACTATTTACACCTTC. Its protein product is CAWSVERTIYTF.

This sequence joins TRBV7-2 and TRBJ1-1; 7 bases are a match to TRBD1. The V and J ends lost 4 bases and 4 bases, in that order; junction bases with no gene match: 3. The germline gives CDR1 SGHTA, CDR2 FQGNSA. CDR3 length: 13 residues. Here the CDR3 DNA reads TGTGCCAGCAGCTCTCAGGGGGGCACTGAAGCTTTCTTT. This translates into CASSSQGGTEAFF.

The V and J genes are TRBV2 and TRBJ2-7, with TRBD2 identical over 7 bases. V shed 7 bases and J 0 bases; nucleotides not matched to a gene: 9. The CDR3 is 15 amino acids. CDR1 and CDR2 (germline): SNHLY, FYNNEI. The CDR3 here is CASKGGRTSSYEQYF. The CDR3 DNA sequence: TGTGCCAGCAAGGGCGGGAGAACCAGCTCCTACGAGCAGTACTTC.

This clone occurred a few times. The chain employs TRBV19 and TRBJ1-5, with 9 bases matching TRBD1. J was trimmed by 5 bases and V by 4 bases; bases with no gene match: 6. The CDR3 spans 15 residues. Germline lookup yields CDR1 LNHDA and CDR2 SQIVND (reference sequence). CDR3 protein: CASSTTGGVDQPQHF. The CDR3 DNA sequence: TGTGCCAGTAGTACCACAGGGGGCGTCGATCAGCCCCAGCATTTT.

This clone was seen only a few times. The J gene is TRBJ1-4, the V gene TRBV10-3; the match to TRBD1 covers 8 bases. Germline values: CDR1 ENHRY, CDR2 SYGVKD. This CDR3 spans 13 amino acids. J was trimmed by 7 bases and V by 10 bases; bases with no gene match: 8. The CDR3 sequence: CATSGGAGEKLFF. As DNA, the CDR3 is TGTGCCACGTCAGGGGGCGCAGGTGAAAAACTGTTTTTT.

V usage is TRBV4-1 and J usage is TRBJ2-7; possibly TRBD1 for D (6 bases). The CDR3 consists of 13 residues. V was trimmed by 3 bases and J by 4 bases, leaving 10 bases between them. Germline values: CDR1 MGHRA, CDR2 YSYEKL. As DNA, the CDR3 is TGCGCCAGCAGCCAGAGACAGGAGTACGAGCAGTACTTC. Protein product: CASSQRQEYEQYF.

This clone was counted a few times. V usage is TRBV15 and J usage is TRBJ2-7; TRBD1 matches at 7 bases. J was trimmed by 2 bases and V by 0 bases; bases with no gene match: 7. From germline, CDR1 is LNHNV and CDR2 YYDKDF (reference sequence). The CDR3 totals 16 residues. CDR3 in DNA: TGTGCCACCAGCAGAGATACTCCCGACAGGGCCTACGAGCAGTACTTC. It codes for CATSRDTPDRAYEQYF.

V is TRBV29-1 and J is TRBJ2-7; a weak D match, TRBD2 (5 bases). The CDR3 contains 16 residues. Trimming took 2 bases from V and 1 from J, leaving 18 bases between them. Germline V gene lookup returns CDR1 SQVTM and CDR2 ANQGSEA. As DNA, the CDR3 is TGCAGCGTTGAAAGGAATCCAGCGGCACGGTCCTACGAGCAGTACTTC. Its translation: CSVERNPAARSYEQYF.

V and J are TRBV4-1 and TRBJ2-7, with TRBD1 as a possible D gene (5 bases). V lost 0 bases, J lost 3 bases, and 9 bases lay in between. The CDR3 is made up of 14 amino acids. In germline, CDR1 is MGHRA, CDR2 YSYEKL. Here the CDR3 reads CASSQEWTFYEQYF. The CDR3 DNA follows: TGCGCCAGCAGCCAAGAGTGGACATTCTACGAGCAGTACTTC.

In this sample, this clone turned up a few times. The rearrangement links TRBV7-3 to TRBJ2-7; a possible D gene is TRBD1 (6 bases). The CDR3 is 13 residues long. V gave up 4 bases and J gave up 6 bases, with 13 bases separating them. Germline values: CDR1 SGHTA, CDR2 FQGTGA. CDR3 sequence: CASSSGASSEQYF. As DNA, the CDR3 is TGTGCCAGCAGCTCAGGGGCCAGCTCCGAGCAGTACTTC.

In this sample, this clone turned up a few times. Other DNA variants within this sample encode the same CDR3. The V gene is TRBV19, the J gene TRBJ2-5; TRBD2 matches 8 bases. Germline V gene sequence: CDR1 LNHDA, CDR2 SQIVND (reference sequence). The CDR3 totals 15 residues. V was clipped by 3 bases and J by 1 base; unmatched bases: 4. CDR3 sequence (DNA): TGTGCCAGTAGTATCAGTACTAGCGGCCAAGAGACCCAGTACTTC. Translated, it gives CASSISTSGQETQYF.

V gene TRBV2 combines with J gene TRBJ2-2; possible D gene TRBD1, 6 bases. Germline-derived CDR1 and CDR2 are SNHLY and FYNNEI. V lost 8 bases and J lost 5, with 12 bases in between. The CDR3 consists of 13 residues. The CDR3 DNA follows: TGTGCCAGCCGGACAGACTTGACCGGGGAGCTGTTTTTT. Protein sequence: CASRTDLTGELFF. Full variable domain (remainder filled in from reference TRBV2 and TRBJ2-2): EPEVTQTPSHQVTQMGQEVILRCVPISNHLYFYWYRQILGQKVEFLVSFYNNEISEKSEIFDDQFSVERPDGSNFTLKIRSTKLEDSAMYFCASRTDLTGELFFGEGSRLTVL.

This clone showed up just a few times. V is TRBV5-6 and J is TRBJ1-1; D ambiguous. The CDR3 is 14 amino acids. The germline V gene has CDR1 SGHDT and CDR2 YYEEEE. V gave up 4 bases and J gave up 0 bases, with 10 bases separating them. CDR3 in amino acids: CASSPTRLNTEAFF. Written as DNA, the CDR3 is TGTGCCAGCAGCCCAACGCGTCTGAACACTGAAGCTTTCTTT.

CDR3 nucleotides: TGTGCCAGCAGTCACCGCATAGCCGAAAAACTGTTTTTT. Protein: CASSHRIAEKLFF. The rearrangement joins TRBV27 to TRBJ1-4; no firm D call. Germline values: CDR1 MNHEY, CDR2 SMNVEV (reference sequence). The ends were cut back, 5 bases at V and 8 bases at J, with 12 bases in the middle. The CDR3 covers 13 residues.

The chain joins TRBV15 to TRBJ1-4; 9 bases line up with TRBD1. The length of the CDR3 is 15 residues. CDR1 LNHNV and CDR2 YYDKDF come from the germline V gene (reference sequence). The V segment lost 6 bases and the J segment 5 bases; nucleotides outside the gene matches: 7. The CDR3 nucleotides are TGTGCCACCAGGAACCGGGACAGGGTGAATGAAAAACTGTTTTTT. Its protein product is CATRNRDRVNEKLFF.

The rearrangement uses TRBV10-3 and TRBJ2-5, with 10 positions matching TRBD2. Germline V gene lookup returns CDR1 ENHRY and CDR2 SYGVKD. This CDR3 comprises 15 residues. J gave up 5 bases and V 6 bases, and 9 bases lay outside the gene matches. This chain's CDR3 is CAISGLAGVGETQYF. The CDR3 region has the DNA TGTGCCATCAGCGGTCTAGCGGGAGTAGGGGAGACCCAGTACTTC.

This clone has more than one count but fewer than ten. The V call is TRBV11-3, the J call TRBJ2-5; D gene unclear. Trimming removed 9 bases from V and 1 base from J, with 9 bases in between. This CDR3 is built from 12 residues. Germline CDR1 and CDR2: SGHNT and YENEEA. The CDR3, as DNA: TGTGCCAGAGTACCCAGCCAAGAGACCCAGTACTTC. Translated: CARVPSQETQYF.

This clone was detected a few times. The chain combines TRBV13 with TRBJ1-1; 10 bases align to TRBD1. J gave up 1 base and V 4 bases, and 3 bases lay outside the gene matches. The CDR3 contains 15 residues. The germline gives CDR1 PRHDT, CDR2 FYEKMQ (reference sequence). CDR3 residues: CASSYRTGGNTEAFF. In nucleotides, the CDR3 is TGTGCCAGCAGCTACCGGACAGGGGGGAACACTGAAGCTTTCTTT. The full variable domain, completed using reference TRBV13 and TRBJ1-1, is AAGVIQSPRHLIKEKRETATLKCYPIPRHDTVYWYQQGPGQDPQFLISFYEKMQSDKGSIPDRFSAQQFSDYHSELNMSSLELGDSALYFCASSYRTGGNTEAFFGQGTRLTVV.

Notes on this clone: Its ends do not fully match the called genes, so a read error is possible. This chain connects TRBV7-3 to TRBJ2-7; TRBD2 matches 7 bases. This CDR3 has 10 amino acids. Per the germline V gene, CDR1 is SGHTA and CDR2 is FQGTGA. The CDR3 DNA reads TGCGCCAGCGGGGCGTTGGTTCAGTACTTC. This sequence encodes CASGALVQYF.

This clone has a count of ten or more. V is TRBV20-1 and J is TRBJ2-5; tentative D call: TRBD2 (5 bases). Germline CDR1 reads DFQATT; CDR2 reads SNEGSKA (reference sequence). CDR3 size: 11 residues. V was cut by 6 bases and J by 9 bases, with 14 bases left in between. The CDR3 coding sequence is TGCAGTGCCCCAACTAGTCAGGCCCAGTACTTC. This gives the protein CSAPTSQAQYF.

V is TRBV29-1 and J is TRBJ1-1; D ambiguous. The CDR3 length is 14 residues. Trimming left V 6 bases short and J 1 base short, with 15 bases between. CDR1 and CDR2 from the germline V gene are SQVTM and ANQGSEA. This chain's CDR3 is CSVLSEPGNTEAFF. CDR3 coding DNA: TGCAGCGTCCTGAGCGAACCGGGGAACACTGAAGCTTTCTTT.

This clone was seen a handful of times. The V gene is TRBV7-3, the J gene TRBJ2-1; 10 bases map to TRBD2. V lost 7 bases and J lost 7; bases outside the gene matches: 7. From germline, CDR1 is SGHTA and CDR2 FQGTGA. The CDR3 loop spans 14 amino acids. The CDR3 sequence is CASKRTSGSNEQFF. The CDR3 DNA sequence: TGTGCCAGCAAAAGGACTAGCGGTTCTAATGAGCAGTTCTTC.